This T cell receptor beta chain was captured in a study of blood T cells in healthy people across ages. Study-wide results and caveats: Relative to aged donors, long-lived donors carried more naive CD4+ cells and displayed higher diversity.

Concerning this clonotype: Its specificity is unknown.

Alongside a J-beta primer mix, a sample-barcoded 5' primer served in a second PCR lasting about 7 to 11 cycles. MiXCR, applied by TCRdb to the 5' RACE reads, yields one record per CDR3 protein. The table includes 550,000 to 750,000 distinct CDR3 sequences, roughly 21% detected once. The sample taken for sequencing was blood. The receptor was isolated from a man between 65 and 79 years old in good health.

The CDR3 is CASSQDFTGDDEQYF. CDR3 DNA sequence: TGCGCCAGCAGCCAAGATTTTACAGGGGATGACGAGCAGTACTTC. The chain combines TRBV4-3 with TRBJ2-7; 7 bases align to TRBD1. Germline V gene data show CDR1 as LGHNA and CDR2 as YSLEER. This CDR3 is 15 amino acids long. J gave up 5 bases and V 0 bases, and 7 bases lay outside the gene matches.